This section outlines one TCR beta chain sequence together with its context. The antigen is unknown. CDR1 and CDR2 (germline): SNHLY, FYNNEI. The CDR3 totals 13 residues. Trimming stripped 8 bases from V and 5 bases from J, with 13 bases between. Blood draws occurred at baseline, cycle 4 day 1, and cycle 7 day 1. Libraries were prepared by immunoSEQ multiplex PCR; TCRdb keeps only in-frame clonotypes and omits some of them. This sample has 65,000 to 95,000 clones, with approximately 82% found just once. These data belong to a study of OX40 agonist ivuxolimab in advanced cancers. For the study at large: People in dose escalation had one of these cancers: hepatocellular carcinoma, melanoma, renal cell or head and neck cancer. General observations from the study: Certain nonresponding patients likewise had low normalized T-cell clonal expansion. At 0.1 to 3.0 mg/kg and by week 6, clonal expansion occurred in CD4+ and CD8+ blood T cells.

The sequence derives from an adult with an advanced solid tumor such as melanoma, head and neck, liver or kidney cancer. The chain joins TRBV2 to TRBJ2-1, with D uncertain. Sequencing used CD4+ or CD8+ T cells sorted from blood, obtained in a trial of the OX40 agonist ivuxolimab. The CDR3 here is CASAGYSNNEQFF. In nucleotides, the CDR3 is TGTGCCAGCGCCGGCTACTCGAACAATGAGCAGTTCTTC. The full variable domain, with the rest looked up from reference TRBV2 and TRBJ2-1, is EPEVTQTPSHQVTQMGQEVILRCVPISNHLYFYWYRQILGQKVEFLVSFYNNEISEKSEIFDDQFSVERPDGSNFTLKIRSTKLEDSAMYFCASAGYSNNEQFFGPGTRLTVL.